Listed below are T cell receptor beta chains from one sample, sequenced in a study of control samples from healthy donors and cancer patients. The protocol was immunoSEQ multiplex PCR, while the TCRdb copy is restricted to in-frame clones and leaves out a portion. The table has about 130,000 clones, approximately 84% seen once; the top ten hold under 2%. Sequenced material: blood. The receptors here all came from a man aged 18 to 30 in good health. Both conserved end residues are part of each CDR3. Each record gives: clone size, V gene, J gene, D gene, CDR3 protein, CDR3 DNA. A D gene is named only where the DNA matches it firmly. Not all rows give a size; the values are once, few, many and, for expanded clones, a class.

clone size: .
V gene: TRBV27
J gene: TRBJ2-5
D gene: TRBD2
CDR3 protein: CASSPVRSGRTGTQYF
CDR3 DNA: TGTGCCAGCAGTCCCGTAAGGAGCGGGAGGACCGGGACCCAGTACTTC

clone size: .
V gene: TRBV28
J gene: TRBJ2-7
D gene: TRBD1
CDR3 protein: CASRPTGGGYEQYF
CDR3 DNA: TGTGCCAGCAGACCGACAGGGGGCGGCTACGAGCAGTACTTC

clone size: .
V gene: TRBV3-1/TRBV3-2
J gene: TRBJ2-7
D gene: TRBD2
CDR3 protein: CASSRRTSGPPYEQYF
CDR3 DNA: TGTGCCAGCAGCCGGCGTACTAGCGGGCCTCCCTACGAGCAGTACTTC

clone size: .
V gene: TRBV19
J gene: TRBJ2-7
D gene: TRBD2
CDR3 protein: CASSRSWEGNFYEQYF
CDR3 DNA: TGTGCCAGTAGTAGGTCCTGGGAGGGTAATTTCTACGAGCAGTACTTC

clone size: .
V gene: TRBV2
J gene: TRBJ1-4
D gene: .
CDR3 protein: CASSYTHNTGSNEKLFF
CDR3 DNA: TGTGCCAGCAGTTACACTCACAACACAGGGTCTAATGAAAAACTGTTTTTT

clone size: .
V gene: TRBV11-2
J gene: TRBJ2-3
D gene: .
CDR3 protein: CASSLDAVDGTDTQYF
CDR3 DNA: TGTGCCAGCAGCTTAGATGCGGTTGACGGCACAGATACGCAGTATTTT

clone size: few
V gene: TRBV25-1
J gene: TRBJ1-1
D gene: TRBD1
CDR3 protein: CASSVGGQGKRSEAFF
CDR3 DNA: TGTGCCAGCAGTGTTGGGGGACAGGGGAAAAGGTCTGAAGCTTTCTTT

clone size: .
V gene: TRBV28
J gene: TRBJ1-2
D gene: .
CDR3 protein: CASSLVQAHYGYTF
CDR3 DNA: TGTGCCAGCAGTTTGGTCCAGGCCCACTATGGCTACACCTTC

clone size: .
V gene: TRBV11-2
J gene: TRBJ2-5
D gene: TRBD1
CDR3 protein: CASSPPSGGGETQYF
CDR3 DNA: TGTGCCAGCAGCCCCCCCTCAGGGGGCGGGGAGACCCAGTACTTC

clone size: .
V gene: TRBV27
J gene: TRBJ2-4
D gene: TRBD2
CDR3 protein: CASSPSVRAGGVDRAAKNIQYF
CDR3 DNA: TGTGCCAGCAGTCCATCGGTGCGGGCGGGGGGGGTCGACAGGGCCGCCAAAAACATTCAGTACTTC

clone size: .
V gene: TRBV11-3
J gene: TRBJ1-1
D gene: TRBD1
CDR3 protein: CASSRGQGMNTEAFF
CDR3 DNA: TGTGCCAGCAGCCGGGGACAGGGGATGAACACTGAAGCTTTCTTT

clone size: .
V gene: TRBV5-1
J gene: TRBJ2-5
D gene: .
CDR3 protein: CASSFLDHQETQYF
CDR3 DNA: TGCGCCAGCAGCTTCTTGGACCATCAAGAGACCCAGTACTTC

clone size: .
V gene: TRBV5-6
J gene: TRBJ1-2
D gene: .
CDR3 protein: CASSLLHRVYGYTF
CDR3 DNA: TGTGCCAGCAGCTTACTACACAGGGTCTATGGCTACACCTTC

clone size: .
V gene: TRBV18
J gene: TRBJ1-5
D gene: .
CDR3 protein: CASSPPGGARNQPQHF
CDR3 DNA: TGTGCCAGCTCACCACCGGGAGGGGCCCGCAATCAGCCCCAGCATTTT

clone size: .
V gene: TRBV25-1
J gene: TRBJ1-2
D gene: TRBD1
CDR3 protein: CASRTTGPFSGYTF
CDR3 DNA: TGTGCCAGCAGAACGACAGGGCCCTTCAGTGGCTACACCTTC

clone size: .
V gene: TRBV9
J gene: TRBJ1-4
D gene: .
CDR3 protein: CASSVVPEGRKLFF
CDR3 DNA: TGTGCCAGCAGCGTAGTTCCGGAGGGGAGGAAACTGTTTTTT

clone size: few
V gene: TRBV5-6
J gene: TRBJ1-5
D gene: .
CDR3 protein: CASSLGGRVNQPQHF
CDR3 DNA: TGTGCCAGCAGCTTGGGGGGCAGGGTCAATCAGCCCCAGCATTTT

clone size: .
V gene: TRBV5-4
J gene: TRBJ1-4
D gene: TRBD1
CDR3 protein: CASTRGGGARTNEKLFF
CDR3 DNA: TGTGCCAGCACCCGGGGAGGGGGCGCGAGAACTAATGAAAAACTGTTTTTT

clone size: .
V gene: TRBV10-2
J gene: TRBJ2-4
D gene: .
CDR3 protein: CASSEEGFIAKNIQYF
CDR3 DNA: TGCGCCAGCAGTGAAGAGGGATTCATAGCCAAAAACATTCAGTACTTC

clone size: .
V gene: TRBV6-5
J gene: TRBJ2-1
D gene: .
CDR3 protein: CASTLVERDEQFF
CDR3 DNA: TGTGCCAGCACCTTGGTGGAGAGAGATGAGCAGTTCTTC

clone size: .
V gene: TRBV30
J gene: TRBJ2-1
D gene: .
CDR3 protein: CAWTRALNYNEQFF
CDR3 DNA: TGTGCCTGGACCAGGGCGCTCAACTACAATGAGCAGTTCTTC

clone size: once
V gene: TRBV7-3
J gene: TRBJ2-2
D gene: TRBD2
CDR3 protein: CASSLREGLAVAGELFF
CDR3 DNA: TGTGCCAGCAGCTTAAGGGAAGGACTAGCGGTCGCCGGGGAGCTGTTTTTT

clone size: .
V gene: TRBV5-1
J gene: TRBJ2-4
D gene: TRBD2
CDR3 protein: CASSLLTSGRNRNIQYF
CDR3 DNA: TGCGCCAGCAGCTTATTAACTAGCGGGAGGAATCGGAACATTCAGTACTTC

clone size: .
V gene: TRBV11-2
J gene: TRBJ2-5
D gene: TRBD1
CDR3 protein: CASSQRDRGGETQYF
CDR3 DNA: TGTGCCAGCAGCCAAAGGGACAGGGGGGGGGAGACCCAGTACTTC

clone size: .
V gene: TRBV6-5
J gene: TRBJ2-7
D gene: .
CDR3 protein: CASGFFGNEYEQYF
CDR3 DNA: TGTGCCAGCGGATTTTTCGGGAACGAGTACGAGCAGTACTTC

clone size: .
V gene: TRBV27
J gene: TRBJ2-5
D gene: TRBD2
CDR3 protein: CASSQRLALYRGETQYF
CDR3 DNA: TGTGCCAGCAGTCAACGACTAGCGCTATATAGGGGGGAGACCCAGTACTTC

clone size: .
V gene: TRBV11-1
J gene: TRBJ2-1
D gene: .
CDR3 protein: CASSSRVQVRNEQFF
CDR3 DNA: TGTGCCAGCAGCTCGAGGGTGCAGGTCAGAAATGAGCAGTTCTTC

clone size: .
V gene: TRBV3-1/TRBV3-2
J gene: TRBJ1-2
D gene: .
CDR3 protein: CASSHKGNYGYTF
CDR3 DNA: TGTGCCAGCAGCCATAAGGGGAACTATGGCTACACCTTC

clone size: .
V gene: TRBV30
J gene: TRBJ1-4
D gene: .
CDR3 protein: CAWNRGGEGEKLFF
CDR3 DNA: TGTGCCTGGAACCGAGGGGGGGAAGGTGAAAAACTGTTTTTT

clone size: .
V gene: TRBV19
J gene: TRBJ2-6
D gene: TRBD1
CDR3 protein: CASSNRDRGIFSGANVLTF
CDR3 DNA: TGTGCCAGTAGTAACCGGGACAGGGGGATTTTCTCTGGGGCCAACGTCCTGACTTTC

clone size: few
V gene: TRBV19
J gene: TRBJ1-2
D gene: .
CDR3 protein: CASSIEISGGYTF
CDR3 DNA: TGTGCCAGTAGTATTGAAATATCGGGTGGCTACACCTTC

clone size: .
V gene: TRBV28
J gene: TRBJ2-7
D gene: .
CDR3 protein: CASINRDIRGSEQYF
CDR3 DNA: TGTGCCAGCATTAACCGGGACATAAGAGGAAGCGAGCAGTACTTC

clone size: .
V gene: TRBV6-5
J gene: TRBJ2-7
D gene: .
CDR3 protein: CASKSGAYEQYF
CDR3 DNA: TGTGCCAGCAAATCGGGGGCCTACGAGCAGTACTTC

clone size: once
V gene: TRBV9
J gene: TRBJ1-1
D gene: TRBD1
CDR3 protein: CASSVAQGGTEAFF
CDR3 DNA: TGTGCCAGCAGCGTAGCTCAGGGGGGCACTGAAGCTTTCTTT

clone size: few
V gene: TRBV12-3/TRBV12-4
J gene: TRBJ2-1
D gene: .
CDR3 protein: CASSLSRGDEQFF
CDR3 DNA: TGTGCCAGCAGTTTAAGCAGGGGCGATGAGCAGTTCTTC

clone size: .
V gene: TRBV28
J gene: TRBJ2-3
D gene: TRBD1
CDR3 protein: CASSRTGMVSGTDTQYF
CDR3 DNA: TGTGCCAGCAGCCGGACAGGGATGGTCTCCGGCACAGATACGCAGTATTTT

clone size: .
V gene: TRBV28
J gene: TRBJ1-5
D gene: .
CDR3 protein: CASSLRRGQGNQPQHF
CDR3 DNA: TGTGCCAGCAGCCTACGCCGGGGTCAAGGAAATCAGCCCCAGCATTTT

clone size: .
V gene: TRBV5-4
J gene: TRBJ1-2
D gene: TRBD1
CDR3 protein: CASSLGSGGVGGYTF
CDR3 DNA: TGTGCCAGCAGCTTGGGTTCAGGGGGCGTCGGCGGCTACACCTTC

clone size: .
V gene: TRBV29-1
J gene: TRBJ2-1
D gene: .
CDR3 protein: CSVRDNEQFF
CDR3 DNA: TGCAGCGTCAGAGACAATGAGCAGTTCTTC

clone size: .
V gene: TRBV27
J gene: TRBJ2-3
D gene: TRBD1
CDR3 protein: CAAKGAGLADTQYF
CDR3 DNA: TGTGCCGCAAAGGGGGCAGGACTCGCAGATACGCAGTATTTT

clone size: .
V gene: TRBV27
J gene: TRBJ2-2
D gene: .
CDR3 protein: CASSSGRNTGELFF
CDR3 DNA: TGTGCCAGTTCCTCGGGGCGGAACACCGGGGAGCTGTTTTTT

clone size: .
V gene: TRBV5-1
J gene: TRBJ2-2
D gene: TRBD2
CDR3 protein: CASSFWGLAGAGELFF
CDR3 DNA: TGCGCCAGCAGCTTTTGGGGCTTAGCGGGAGCCGGGGAGCTGTTTTTT

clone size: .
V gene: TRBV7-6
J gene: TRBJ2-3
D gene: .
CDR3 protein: CASSPVVPGQYF
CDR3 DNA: TGTGCCAGCAGCCCCGTGGTCCCGGGTCAGTATTTT

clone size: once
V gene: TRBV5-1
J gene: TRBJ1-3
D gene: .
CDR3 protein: CASSLVYGNTIYF
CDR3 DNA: TGCGCCAGCAGCTTGGTTTATGGAAACACCATATATTTT

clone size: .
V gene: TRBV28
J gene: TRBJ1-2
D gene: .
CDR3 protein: CASTTMRGNGYTF
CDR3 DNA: TGTGCCAGCACCACGATGAGGGGTAATGGCTACACCTTC

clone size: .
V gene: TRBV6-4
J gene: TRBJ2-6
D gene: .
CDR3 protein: CASSDGGANVLTF
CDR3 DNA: TGTGCCAGCAGTGACGGTGGGGCCAACGTCCTGACTTTC

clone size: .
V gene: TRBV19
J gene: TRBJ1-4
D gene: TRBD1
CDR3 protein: CASTSGGLDEKLFF
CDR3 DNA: TGTGCCAGTACTTCAGGGGGTCTGGATGAAAAACTGTTTTTT

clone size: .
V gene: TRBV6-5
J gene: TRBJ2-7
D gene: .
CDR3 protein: CATTKPSGHEQYF
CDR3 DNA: TGTGCCACTACTAAGCCCTCCGGCCACGAGCAGTACTTC

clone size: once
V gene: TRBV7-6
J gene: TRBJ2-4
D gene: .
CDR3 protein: CASSSLGGKNIQYF
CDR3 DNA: TGTGCCAGCAGCTCTCTAGGGGGCAAAAACATTCAGTACTTC

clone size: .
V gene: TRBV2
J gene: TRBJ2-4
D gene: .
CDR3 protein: CASSQGLAKNIQYF
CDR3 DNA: TGTGCCAGCAGCCAGGGGTTAGCCAAAAACATTCAGTACTTC

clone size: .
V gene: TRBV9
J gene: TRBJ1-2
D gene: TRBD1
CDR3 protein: CASSVGQGKDGYTF
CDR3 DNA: TGTGCCAGCAGCGTAGGACAGGGTAAGGATGGCTACACCTTC

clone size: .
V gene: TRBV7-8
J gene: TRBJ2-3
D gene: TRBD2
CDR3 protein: CASSLLGLAGEGDTQYF
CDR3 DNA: TGTGCCAGCAGCTTATTGGGACTAGCGGGAGAGGGAGATACGCAGTATTTT

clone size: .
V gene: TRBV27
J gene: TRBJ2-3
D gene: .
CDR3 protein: CASSFPTDTQYF
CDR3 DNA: TGTGCCAGCAGTTTCCCCACAGATACGCAGTATTTT

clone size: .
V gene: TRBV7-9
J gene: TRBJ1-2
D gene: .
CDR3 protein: CASSSQDSGYTF
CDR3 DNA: TGTGCCAGCAGCTCACAGGACAGTGGCTACACCTTC

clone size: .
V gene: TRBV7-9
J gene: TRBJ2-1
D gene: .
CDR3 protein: CASGGHNEQFF
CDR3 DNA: TGTGCCAGCGGCGGTCACAATGAGCAGTTCTTC

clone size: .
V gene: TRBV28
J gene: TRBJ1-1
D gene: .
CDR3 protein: CASTPTTEAFF
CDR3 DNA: TGTGCCAGCACCCCTACGACTGAAGCTTTCTTT

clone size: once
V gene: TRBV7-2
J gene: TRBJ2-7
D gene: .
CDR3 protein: CASSPRGYATYEQYF
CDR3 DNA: TGTGCCAGCAGCCCCCGGGGCTACGCCACCTACGAGCAGTACTTC